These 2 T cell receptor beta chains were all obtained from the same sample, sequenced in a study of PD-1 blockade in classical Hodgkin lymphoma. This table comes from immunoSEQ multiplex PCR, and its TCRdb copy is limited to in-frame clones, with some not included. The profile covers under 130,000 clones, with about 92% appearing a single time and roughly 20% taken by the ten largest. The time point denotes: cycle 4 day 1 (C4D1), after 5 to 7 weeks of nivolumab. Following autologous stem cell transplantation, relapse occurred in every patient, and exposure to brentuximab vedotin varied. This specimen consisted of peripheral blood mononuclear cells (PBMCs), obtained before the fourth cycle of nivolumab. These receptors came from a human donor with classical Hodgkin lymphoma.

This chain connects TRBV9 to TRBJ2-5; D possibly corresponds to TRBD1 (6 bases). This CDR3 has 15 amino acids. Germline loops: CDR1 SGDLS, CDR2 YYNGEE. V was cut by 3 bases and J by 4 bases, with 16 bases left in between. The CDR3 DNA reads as TGTGCCAGCAGCGCCCACGGGACACCCCCAGAGACCCAGTACTTC. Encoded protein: CASSAHGTPPETQYF.

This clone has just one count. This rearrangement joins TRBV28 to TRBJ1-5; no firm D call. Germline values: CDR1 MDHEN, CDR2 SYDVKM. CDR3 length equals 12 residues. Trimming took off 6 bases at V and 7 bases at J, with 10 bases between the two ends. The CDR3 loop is CASRDSNQPQHF. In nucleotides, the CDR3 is TGTGCCAGCAGAGACTCGAACCAGCCCCAGCATTTT.